These 30 T cell receptor beta chains came from one sample sequenced in a study of cytomegalovirus exposure and HLA in healthy donors (dated by TCRdb to about 2017). To prepare the library, the immunoSEQ multiplex PCR assay was applied. A mixture of 60 forward primers for TCR Vbeta segments and 13 reverse primers for TCR Jbeta segments was used in the multiplex PCR. In its TCRdb copy, this immuneACCESS table keeps in-frame sequences only and misses some clones. Where compared with another copy, unresolved V genes explain less than half of these, and the others have no known cause. For this sample the table gives about 140,000 clones, of which about 76% were detected only once. The top ten clonotypes cover about 3.8% of the sample. Sequencing used PBMCs. The receptor set was obtained from a man in his late teens or twenties in good health and CMV-seronegative.

This clone was found many times. The J gene is TRBJ1-4, the V gene TRBV2, with D possibly TRBD1 on 6 matching bases. From germline, CDR1 is SNHLY and CDR2 FYNNEI. The CDR3 loop spans 14 amino acids. V was clipped by 5 bases and J by 7 bases, with 14 bases between them. The DNA for the CDR3 is TGTGCCAGCAGTCCGACAAGGGGGTTTGAAAAACTGTTTTTT. It is translated as CASSPTRGFEKLFF.

The V gene is TRBV7-8, the J gene TRBJ2-7, with 7 bases fitting TRBD1. CDR3 length: 15 amino acids. Germline CDR1 and CDR2: SGHVS and FQNEAQ. V lost 3 bases and J lost 6; bases outside the gene matches: 11. CDR3 region: CASSLITQGIGEQYF. CDR3 coding DNA: TGTGCCAGCAGCTTGATCACACAGGGGATCGGCGAGCAGTACTTC.

The table lists this clone with a few counts. This rearrangement joins TRBV9 to TRBJ2-5, with TRBD1 identical over 12 bases. The CDR3 has 16 residues. V was clipped by 4 bases and J by 2 bases; unmatched bases: 6. Germline CDR1 and CDR2: SGDLS and YYNGEE. The CDR3 reads CASSPRDRGLQETQYF. Here the CDR3 DNA reads TGTGCCAGCAGCCCAAGGGACAGGGGGCTGCAAGAGACCCAGTACTTC.

This clone was counted a few times. The gene calls are TRBV11-2 and TRBJ2-5, with 8 bases lining up with TRBD1. CDR1 and CDR2 from the germline V gene are SGHAT and FQNNGV. V lost 4 bases, J lost 5 bases, and 9 bases stayed unmatched. The CDR3 sequence is 15 residues long. This chain's CDR3 is CASSSGQGAVETQYF. In DNA, the CDR3 is TGTGCCAGCAGCTCCGGGCAGGGGGCTGTGGAGACCCAGTACTTC.

The chain uses TRBV28 and TRBJ2-5; the match to TRBD1 covers 11 bases. The J call may be in error: the DNA end matches TRBJ2-7 better. Germline-derived CDR1 and CDR2 are MDHEN and SYDVKM. CDR3 size: 16 residues. The CDR3 DNA reads as TGTGCCAGCAGTTTACCCGGGACAGGGGGTACCTACGAGCAGTACTTC. Translation: CASSLPGTGGTYEQYF.

V usage is TRBV6-6 and J usage is TRBJ2-7; 7 nucleotides agree with TRBD2. From germline, CDR1 is MNHNY and CDR2 SVGAGI (reference sequence). The ends lost 5 bases at V and 2 bases at J; junction bases unmatched: 9. This CDR3 has 15 residues. The DNA for the CDR3 is TGTGCCAGCAGTCCCCCAGCGGGACCAGCCTACGAGCAGTACTTC. Its protein product is CASSPPAGPAYEQYF.

The rearrangement uses TRBV30 and TRBJ2-1, with 9 bases that match TRBD2. CDR3 length: 16 residues. From germline, CDR1 is GTSNPN and CDR2 SVGIG (reference sequence). V was pared by 2 bases and J by 6 bases, with 11 bases of the junction left unmatched. CDR3 nucleotide sequence: TGTGCCTGGAGTCTGCAGTACATTAGCGGGAGCAATGAGCAGTTCTTC. As protein: CAWSLQYISGSNEQFF.

This chain links TRBV5-1 with TRBJ2-3; 13 positions match TRBD2. In germline, CDR1 is SGHRS, CDR2 YFSETQ. The CDR3 extends over 17 amino acids. V dropped 0 bases and J dropped 5; count of bases not matched to a gene: 6. The CDR3 DNA is TGCGCCAGCAGCTTGGAGCGACTAGCGGGAGGTGGAGATACGCAGTATTTT. Its translation is CASSLERLAGGGDTQYF. The full variable domain, with the rest looked up from reference TRBV5-1 and TRBJ2-3, is KAGVTQTPRYLIKTRGQQVTLSCSPISGHRSVSWYQQTPGQGLQFLFEYFSETQRNKGNFPGRFSGRQFSNSRSEMNVSTLELGDSALYLCASSLERLAGGGDTQYFGPGTRLTVL.

There are a few counts of this clone. Other DNA sequences in the sample encode the same CDR3. The chain joins TRBV2 to TRBJ2-5, with D possibly being TRBD1 (5 bases). Germline loops: CDR1 SNHLY, CDR2 FYNNEI. Trimming pared 5 bases from V and 4 bases from J, leaving 14 bases between. This CDR3 is 14 amino acids long. CDR3 DNA: TGTGCCAGCAGTCCTGCAGGGATAGGAGAGACCCAGTACTTC. It encodes CASSPAGIGETQYF.

The table lists this clone with a few counts. The chain links TRBV30 to TRBJ2-3, with 8 bases lining up with TRBD1. The CDR3 consists of 14 residues. CDR1 and CDR2 (germline): GTSNPN, SVGIG (reference sequence). V was pared by 4 bases and J by 5 bases, with 8 bases of the junction left unmatched. The CDR3 protein is CAWIDRGDVDTQYF. The CDR3 nucleotides are TGTGCCTGGATAGACAGGGGTGACGTAGATACGCAGTATTTT.

On this clone: One end of the junction varies from germline; a read error may be responsible. The CDR3 is CASSGIMPLDYGYTF. The CDR3 nucleotides read TGTGCCAGCAGTGGTATAATGCCCCTCGACTATGGCTACACATTC. This chain connects TRBV2 to TRBJ1-2; no definite D call. CDR3 length equals 15 residues. Germline loops: CDR1 SNHLY, CDR2 FYNNEI.

This chain connects TRBV6-1 to TRBJ1-5, with no clear D. Germline V gene sequence: CDR1 MNHNS, CDR2 SASEGT. Trimming removed 1 base from V and 8 bases from J, with 9 bases in between. The length of the CDR3 is 13 residues. The CDR3, as DNA: TGTGCCAGCAGTGAAGGCTTCCGGGAGCCCCAGCATTTT. Translation gives CASSEGFREPQHF.

The chain has TRBV11-3 and TRBJ2-5; D is undetermined. The J call may not be correct, given that the DNA end is closer to TRBJ2-7. The CDR3 is made up of 16 amino acids. The V gene's germline CDR1 is SGHNT and CDR2 YENEEA. CDR3 protein: CASSLDGYSNSYEQYF. In DNA form, the CDR3 reads TGTGCCAGCAGCTTAGACGGATACAGTAACTCCTACGAGCAGTACTTC.

This sequence joins TRBV27 and TRBJ2-7; the match to TRBD2 covers 12 bases. V lost 5 bases, J lost 4 bases, and 9 bases stayed unmatched. CDR1 and CDR2 from the germline V gene are MNHEY and SMNVEV (reference sequence). The CDR3 length is 16 residues. The DNA of the CDR3 is TGTGCCAGCAGTCTCCTCGGACTAGCGGGACGGTACGAGCAGTACTTC. Translating gives CASSLLGLAGRYEQYF.

The chain couples TRBV5-4 to TRBJ1-4, with D unresolved. Trimming cost V 4 bases and J 8 bases, with 15 bases left between them. Germline CDR1 and CDR2: SGHNT and YYREEE (reference sequence). The CDR3 sequence is 14 residues long. The CDR3 loop reads CASSNGNTHEKLFF. For the CDR3, the DNA is TGTGCCAGCAGCAACGGTAATACCCACGAAAAACTGTTTTTT.

V and J are TRBV19 and TRBJ1-1; D gene unclear. This CDR3 is 14 amino acids long. V gave up 4 bases and J gave up 1 base, with 10 bases separating them. Per germline, CDR1 LNHDA and CDR2 SQIVND (reference sequence). The CDR3 nucleotides read TGTGCCAGTAGTAAGCGGACGGCGAACACTGAAGCTTTCTTT. Translating it yields CASSKRTANTEAFF.

The chain employs TRBV4-1 and TRBJ2-7; TRBD2 aligns across 9 bases. Germline V CDR1 and CDR2: MGHRA, YSYEKL. This CDR3 comprises 17 residues. The junction had 10 bases not matched to a gene; V was cut back by 0 bases and J by 4 bases. The CDR3 DNA follows: TGCGCCAGCAGCCAAGATGTAGGGGCTAGCGGGAAGTACGAGCAGTACTTC. It translates to CASSQDVGASGKYEQYF.

This clone has more than one count but fewer than ten. The CDR3, as DNA: TGTGCCAGCAAGGTTATAGAGGGTATCCAAGAGACCCAGTACTTC. Residues: CASKVIEGIQETQYF. V usage is TRBV6-1 and J usage is TRBJ2-5; D is perhaps TRBD2 (5 bases). Germline V gives CDR1 MNHNS, CDR2 SASEGT. Trimming cost V 7 bases and J 1 base, with 16 bases left between them. The CDR3 spans 15 residues.

The CDR3 DNA reads TGTGCCAGCAGCTTATCGCCCAGCGGGAGTCTGCGCGACGAGCAGTACTTC. It specifies CASSLSPSGSLRDEQYF. The chain carries TRBV7-2 and TRBJ2-7, with 8 bases that match TRBD2. The germline V gene has CDR1 SGHTA and CDR2 FQGNSA. This CDR3 is built from 17 residues. V dropped 2 bases and J dropped 5; count of bases not matched to a gene: 14.

J is TRBJ2-5 and V is TRBV29-1; 8 bases agree with TRBD2. The end of the DNA fits TRBJ2-7 better, so the J call may be wrong. Germline loops: CDR1 SQVTM, CDR2 ANQGSEA. The CDR3 extends over 14 amino acids. In DNA form, the CDR3 reads TGCAGCGTTGAAGGAACTAGCGGACTATACGAGCAGTACTTC. Its protein product is CSVEGTSGLYEQYF.

V is TRBV7-8 and J is TRBJ2-7; the match to TRBD2 covers 10 bases. J lost 4 bases, V lost 5 bases, and 20 bases had no gene match. CDR1 is SGHVS, CDR2 FQNEAQ, per germline. The CDR3 sequence is 19 residues long. The chain's CDR3 is CASSTHPGLATTIGYEQYF. The CDR3 coding sequence is TGTGCCAGCAGCACCCACCCGGGACTAGCGACGACGATTGGGTACGAGCAGTACTTC. Full variable domain (remainder filled in from reference TRBV7-8 and TRBJ2-7): GAGVSQSPRYKVAKRGQDVALRCDPISGHVSLFWYQQALGQGPEFLTYFQNEAQLDKSGLPSDRFFAERPEGSVSTLKIQRTQQEDSAVYLCASSTHPGLATTIGYEQYFGPGTRLTVT.

This rearrangement joins TRBV6-1 to TRBJ1-1; no firm D call. This CDR3 contains 13 residues. Per germline, CDR1 MNHNS and CDR2 SASEGT. Between the trimmed V and J ends, which lost 6 bases and 8 bases, there was a span of 16 bases. CDR3 nucleotide sequence: TGTGCCAGCAGCGCCCGGGGAGTGGGAGAAGCTTTCTTT. Translation: CASSARGVGEAFF.

CDR3 DNA sequence: TGTGCCAGCAGTGTAGACAGGGGTCATGGCTACACCTTC. Protein product: CASSVDRGHGYTF. The V call is TRBV6-1, the J call TRBJ1-2, with 8 bases lining up with TRBD1. J lost 6 bases, V lost 4 bases, and 4 bases had no gene match. Germline CDR1 is MNHNS and CDR2 is SASEGT. This CDR3 spans 13 amino acids.

V usage is TRBV28 and J usage is TRBJ2-7; D may be TRBD2 (5 bases). This CDR3 has 16 residues. The germline gives CDR1 MDHEN, CDR2 SYDVKM. Trimming stripped 3 bases from V and 0 bases from J, with 15 bases between. CDR3 bases: TGTGCCAGCAGTTTTGAACAGCGGTCCTACTCCTACGAGCAGTACTTC. The encoded protein is CASSFEQRSYSYEQYF.

The chain links TRBV9 to TRBJ2-5, with D perhaps TRBD1 (5 bases). Trimming took off 3 bases at V and 0 bases at J, with 6 bases between the two ends. The CDR3 runs 13 residues. Per germline, CDR1 SGDLS and CDR2 YYNGEE. The CDR3 here is CASSAGYQETQYF. In nucleotides, the CDR3 is TGTGCCAGCAGCGCAGGGTACCAAGAGACCCAGTACTTC.

This clone appeared a single time. The chain combines TRBV10-1 with TRBJ2-1; 13 bases are shared with TRBD2. The CDR3 has 17 amino acids. Germline V gene sequence: CDR1 WNHNN, CDR2 SYGVQD (reference sequence). The ends lost 3 bases at V and 8 bases at J; junction bases unmatched: 10. The CDR3 DNA follows: TGCGCCAGCAGTGAAAGACTAGCGGGGGGATCTTGGGATGAGCAGTTCTTC. Protein sequence: CASSERLAGGSWDEQFF.

CDR3 DNA: TGTGCCAGCAGTGAATATCTGAGGAGGGGAGAAAGGAACACTGAAGCTTTCTTT. It translates to CASSEYLRRGERNTEAFF. The chain joins TRBV25-1 to TRBJ1-1; maybe TRBD1 (5 bases). The V gene's germline CDR1 is MGHDK and CDR2 SYGVNS. The CDR3 runs to 18 residues. Trimming cost V 0 bases and J 1 base, with 18 bases left between them.

This CDR3 reads CASSRDISDYGYTF. The CDR3 DNA reads as TGTGCCAGCAGCAGGGACATTAGTGACTATGGCTACACCTTC. This chain joins TRBV5-4 and TRBJ1-2; maybe TRBD1 (6 bases). Per the germline V gene, CDR1 is SGHNT and CDR2 is YYREEE (reference sequence). Trimming took 4 bases from V and 3 from J, leaving 13 bases between them. The CDR3 extends over 14 amino acids.

Notes on this clone: This CDR3 is also generated by other DNA sequences in the sample. V usage is TRBV11-3 and J usage is TRBJ1-1, with D unclear. The V gene lost 3 bases and the J gene lost 1 base, with 6 bases spanning the gap. The CDR3 is made up of 13 amino acids. Per germline, CDR1 SGHNT and CDR2 YENEEA. The DNA for the CDR3 is TGTGCCAGCAGCTTGGGCAGGAACACTGAAGCTTTCTTT. It translates to CASSLGRNTEAFF.

This chain links TRBV12-5 with TRBJ2-5; 14 bases line up with TRBD2. CDR1 and CDR2 from the germline V gene are LGHNT and FRNRAP. V was pared by 2 bases and J by 3 bases, with 2 bases of the junction left unmatched. The length of the CDR3 is 16 residues. CDR3 DNA sequence: TGTGCTAGTGGTTTGCCGGGACTAGCGGGAGAAGAGACCCAGTACTTC. It translates to CASGLPGLAGEETQYF.